This T cell receptor (beta chain) was found in a study of shared clonotypes between healthy human individuals. Germline values: CDR1 SGHTA, CDR2 FQGNSA. The J segment lost 6 bases and the V segment lost 5 bases, leaving 6 bases of the junction unmatched. The CDR3 totals 15 residues. TCRdb keeps only in-frame clones here, not all; method: immunoSEQ multiplex PCR. Among 2 million to 3 million clones, under 95% were seen once, and the ten largest hold more than 0.35%. The chain joins TRBV7-2 to TRBJ2-3; 12 nucleotides match TRBD2. The sequence was collected from a man aged 18 to 30 in good health. Some clones in this sample may be carry-over from other donors' samples. The specimen sequenced was naive CD4+ T cells from PBMCs. Subset: CD45RA+ positively selected. This chain's CDR3 is CASSPRLAGADTQYF. DNA of the CDR3: TGTGCCAGCAGCCCGCGACTAGCGGGAGCCGATACGCAGTATTTT.